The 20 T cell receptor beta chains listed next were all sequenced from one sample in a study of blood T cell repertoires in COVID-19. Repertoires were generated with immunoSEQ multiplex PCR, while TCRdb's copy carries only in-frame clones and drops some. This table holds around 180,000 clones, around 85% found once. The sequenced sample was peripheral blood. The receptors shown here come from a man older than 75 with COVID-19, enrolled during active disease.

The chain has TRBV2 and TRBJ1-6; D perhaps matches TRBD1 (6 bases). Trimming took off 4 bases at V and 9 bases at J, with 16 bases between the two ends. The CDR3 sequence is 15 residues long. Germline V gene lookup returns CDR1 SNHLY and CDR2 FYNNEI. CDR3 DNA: TGTGCCAGCAGTGCCTCCGGGACAATGGCTTCACCCCTCCACTTT. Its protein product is CASSASGTMASPLHF.

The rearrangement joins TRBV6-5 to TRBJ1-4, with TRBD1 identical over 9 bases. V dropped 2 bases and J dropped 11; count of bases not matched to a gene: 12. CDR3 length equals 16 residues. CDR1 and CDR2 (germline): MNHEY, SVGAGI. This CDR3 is CASSYARTGEGWKLFF. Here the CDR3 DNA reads TGTGCCAGCAGTTACGCGAGGACAGGGGAGGGTTGGAAACTGTTTTTT.

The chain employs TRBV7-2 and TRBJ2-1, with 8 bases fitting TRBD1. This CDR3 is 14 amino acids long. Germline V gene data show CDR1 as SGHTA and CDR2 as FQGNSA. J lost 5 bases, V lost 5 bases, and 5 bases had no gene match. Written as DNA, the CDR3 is TGTGCCAGCAGCCCGGACAGGGAAAACAATGAGCAGTTCTTC. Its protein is CASSPDRENNEQFF.

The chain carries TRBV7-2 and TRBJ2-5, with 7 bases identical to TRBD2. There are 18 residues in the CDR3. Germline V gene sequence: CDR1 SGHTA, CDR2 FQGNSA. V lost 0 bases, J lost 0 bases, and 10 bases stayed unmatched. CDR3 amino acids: CASSLAGYWGGNQETQYF. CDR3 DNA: TGTGCCAGCAGCTTAGCGGGATACTGGGGGGGGAACCAAGAGACCCAGTACTTC.

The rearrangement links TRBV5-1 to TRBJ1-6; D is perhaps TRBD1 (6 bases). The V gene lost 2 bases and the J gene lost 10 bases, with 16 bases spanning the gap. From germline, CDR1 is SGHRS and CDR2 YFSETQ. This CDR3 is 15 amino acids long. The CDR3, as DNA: TGCGCCAGCAGCTTTGATTGGGGACAAGGCTCACCCCTCCACTTT. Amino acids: CASSFDWGQGSPLHF.

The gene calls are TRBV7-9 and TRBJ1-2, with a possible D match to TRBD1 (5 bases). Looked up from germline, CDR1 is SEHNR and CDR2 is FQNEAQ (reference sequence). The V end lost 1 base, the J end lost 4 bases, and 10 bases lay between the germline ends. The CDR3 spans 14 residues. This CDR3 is CASSLGQLSYGYTF. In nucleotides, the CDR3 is TGTGCCAGCAGCTTAGGACAGCTCAGCTATGGCTACACCTTC.

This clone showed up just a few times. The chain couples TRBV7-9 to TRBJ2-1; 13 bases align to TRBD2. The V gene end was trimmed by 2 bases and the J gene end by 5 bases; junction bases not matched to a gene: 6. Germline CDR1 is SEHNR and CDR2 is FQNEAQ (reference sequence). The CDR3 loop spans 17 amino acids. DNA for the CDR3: TGTGCCAGCAGCTTACTTCGGACTAGCGGGGGTAACAATGAGCAGTTCTTC. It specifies CASSLLRTSGGNNEQFF.

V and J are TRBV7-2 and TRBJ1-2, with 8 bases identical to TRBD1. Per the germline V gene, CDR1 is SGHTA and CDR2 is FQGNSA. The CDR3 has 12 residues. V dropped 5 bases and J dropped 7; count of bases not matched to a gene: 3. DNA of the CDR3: TGTGCCAGCAGCGGAGACAGGGGTGGCTACACCTTC. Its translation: CASSGDRGGYTF.

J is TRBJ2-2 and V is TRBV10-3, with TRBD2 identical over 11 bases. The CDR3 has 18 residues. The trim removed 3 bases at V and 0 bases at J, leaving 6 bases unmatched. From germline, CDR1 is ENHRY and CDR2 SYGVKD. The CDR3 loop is CAISDRLAGLTNTGELFF. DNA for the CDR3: TGTGCCATCAGTGACAGACTAGCGGGGCTTACGAACACCGGGGAGCTGTTTTTT.

The CDR3 DNA reads TGTGCCAGTCTTCAGACAGGCGGGGGCTACACCTTC. Protein sequence: CASLQTGGGYTF. The chain carries TRBV19 and TRBJ1-2; TRBD1 is a possible D gene (6 bases). CDR1 is LNHDA, CDR2 SQIVND, per germline (reference sequence). Trimming took 8 bases from V and 8 from J, leaving 15 bases between them. The CDR3 extends over 12 amino acids.

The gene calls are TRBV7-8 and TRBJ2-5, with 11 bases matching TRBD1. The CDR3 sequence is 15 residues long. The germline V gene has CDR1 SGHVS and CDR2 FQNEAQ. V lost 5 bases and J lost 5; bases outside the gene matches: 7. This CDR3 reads CASSPKDRGRETQYF. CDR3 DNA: TGTGCCAGCAGCCCAAAGGACAGGGGGCGGGAGACCCAGTACTTC.

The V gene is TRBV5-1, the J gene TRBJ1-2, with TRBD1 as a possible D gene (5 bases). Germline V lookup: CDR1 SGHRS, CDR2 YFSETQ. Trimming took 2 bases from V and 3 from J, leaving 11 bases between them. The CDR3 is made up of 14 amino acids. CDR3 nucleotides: TGCGCCAGCAGCTTTTACAGGAGTGACTATGGCTACACCTTC. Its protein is CASSFYRSDYGYTF.

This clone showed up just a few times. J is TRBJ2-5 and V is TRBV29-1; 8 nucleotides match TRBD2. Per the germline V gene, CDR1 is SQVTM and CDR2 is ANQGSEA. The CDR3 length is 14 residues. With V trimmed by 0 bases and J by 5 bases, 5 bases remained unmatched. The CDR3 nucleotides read TGCAGCGTTGAAGATAATCCGGGAGGGGAGACCCAGTACTTC. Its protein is CSVEDNPGGETQYF.

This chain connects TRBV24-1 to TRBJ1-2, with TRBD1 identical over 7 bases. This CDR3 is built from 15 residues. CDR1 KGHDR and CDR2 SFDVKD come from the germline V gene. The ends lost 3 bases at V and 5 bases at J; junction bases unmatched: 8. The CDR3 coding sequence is TGTGCCACCAGTGATCTTAGGGGGCCTGGGTATGGCTACACCTTC. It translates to CATSDLRGPGYGYTF.

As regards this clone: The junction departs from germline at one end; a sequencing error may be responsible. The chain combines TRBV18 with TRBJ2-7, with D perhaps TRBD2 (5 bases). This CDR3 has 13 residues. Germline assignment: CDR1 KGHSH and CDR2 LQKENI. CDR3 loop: CASSPGGGRVPNF. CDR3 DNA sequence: TGTGCCAGCTCACCTGGTGGAGGTCGGGTACCGAACTTC.

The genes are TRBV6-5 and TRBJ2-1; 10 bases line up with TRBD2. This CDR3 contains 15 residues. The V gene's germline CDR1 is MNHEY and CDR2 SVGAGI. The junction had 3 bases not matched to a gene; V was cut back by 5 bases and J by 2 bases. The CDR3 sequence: CASSRSGGAYNEQFF. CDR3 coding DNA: TGTGCCAGCAGTCGAAGCGGGGGGGCCTACAATGAGCAGTTCTTC.

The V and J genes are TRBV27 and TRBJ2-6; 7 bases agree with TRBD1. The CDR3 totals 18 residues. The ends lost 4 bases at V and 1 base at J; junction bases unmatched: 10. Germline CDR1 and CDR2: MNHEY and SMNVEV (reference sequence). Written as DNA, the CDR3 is TGTGCCAGCAGTTCCCAGACAGGGCGTTCTTCTGGGGCCAACGTCCTGACTTTC. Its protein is CASSSQTGRSSGANVLTF.

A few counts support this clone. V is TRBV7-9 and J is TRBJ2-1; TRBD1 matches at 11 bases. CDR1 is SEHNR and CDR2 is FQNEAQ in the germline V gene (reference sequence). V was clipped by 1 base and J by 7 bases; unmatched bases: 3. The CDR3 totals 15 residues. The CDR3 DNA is TGTGCCAGCAGCTTAGTTGGACAGGGGGCTAATGAGCAGTTCTTC. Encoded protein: CASSLVGQGANEQFF.

CDR3 amino acids: CASSLAGGEVEAFF. In DNA, the CDR3 is TGCGCCAGCAGCTTGGCGGGGGGTGAGGTTGAAGCTTTCTTT. The chain links TRBV5-1 to TRBJ1-1; TRBD1 might be the D (5 bases). Trimming shortened V by 0 bases and J by 7 bases, and 13 bases separated the two germline ends. This CDR3 is 14 amino acids long. CDR1 is SGHRS, CDR2 YFSETQ, per germline. The full variable domain, its missing parts supplied by reference TRBV5-1 and TRBJ1-1, is KAGVTQTPRYLIKTRGQQVTLSCSPISGHRSVSWYQQTPGQGLQFLFEYFSETQRNKGNFPGRFSGRQFSNSRSEMNVSTLELGDSALYLCASSLAGGEVEAFFGQGTRLTVV.

The CDR3 nucleotides read TGTGCCATCAGTGACTCGGGACTAGCGGACTCTTACACAGATACGCAGTATTTT. Translation: CAISDSGLADSYTDTQYF. The V call is TRBV10-3, the J call TRBJ2-3; the match to TRBD2 covers 11 bases. This CDR3 is built from 18 residues. V shed 3 bases and J 2 bases; nucleotides not matched to a gene: 10. CDR1 is ENHRY, CDR2 SYGVKD, per germline.